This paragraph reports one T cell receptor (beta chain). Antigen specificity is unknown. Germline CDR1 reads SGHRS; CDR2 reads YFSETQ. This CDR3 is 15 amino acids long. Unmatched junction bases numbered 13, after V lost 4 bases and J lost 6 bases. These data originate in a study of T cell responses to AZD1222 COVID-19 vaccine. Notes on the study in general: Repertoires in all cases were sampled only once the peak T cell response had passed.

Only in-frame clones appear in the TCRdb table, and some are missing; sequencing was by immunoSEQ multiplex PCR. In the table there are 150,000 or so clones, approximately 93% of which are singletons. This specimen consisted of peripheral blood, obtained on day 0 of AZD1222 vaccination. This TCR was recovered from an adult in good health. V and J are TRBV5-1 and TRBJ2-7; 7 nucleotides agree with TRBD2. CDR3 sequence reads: CASSAARDYLAEQYF. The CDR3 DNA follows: TGCGCCAGCAGCGCGGCCCGGGACTATTTGGCCGAGCAGTACTTC.